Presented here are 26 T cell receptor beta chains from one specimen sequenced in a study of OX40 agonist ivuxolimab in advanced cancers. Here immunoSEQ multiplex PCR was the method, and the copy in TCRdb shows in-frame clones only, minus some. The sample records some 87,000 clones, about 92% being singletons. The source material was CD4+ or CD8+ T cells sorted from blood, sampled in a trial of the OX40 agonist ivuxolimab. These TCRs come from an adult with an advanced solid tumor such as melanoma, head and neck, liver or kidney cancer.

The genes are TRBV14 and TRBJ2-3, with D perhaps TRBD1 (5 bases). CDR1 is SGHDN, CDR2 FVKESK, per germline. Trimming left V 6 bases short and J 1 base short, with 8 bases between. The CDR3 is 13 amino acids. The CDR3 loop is CASSWGGTDTQYF. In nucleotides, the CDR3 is TGTGCCAGCAGTTGGGGCGGCACAGATACGCAGTATTTT.

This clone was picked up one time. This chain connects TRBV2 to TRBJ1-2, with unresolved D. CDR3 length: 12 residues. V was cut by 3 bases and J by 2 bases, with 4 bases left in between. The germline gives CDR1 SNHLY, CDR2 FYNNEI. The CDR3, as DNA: TGTGCCAGCAGTGAGGCCAACTATGGCTACACCTTC. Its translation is CASSEANYGYTF.

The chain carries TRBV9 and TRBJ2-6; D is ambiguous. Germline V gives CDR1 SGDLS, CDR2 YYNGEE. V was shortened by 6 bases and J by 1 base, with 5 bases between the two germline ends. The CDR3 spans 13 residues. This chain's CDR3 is CASTLSGANVLTF. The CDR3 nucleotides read TGTGCCAGCACGCTTTCTGGGGCCAACGTCCTGACTTTC.

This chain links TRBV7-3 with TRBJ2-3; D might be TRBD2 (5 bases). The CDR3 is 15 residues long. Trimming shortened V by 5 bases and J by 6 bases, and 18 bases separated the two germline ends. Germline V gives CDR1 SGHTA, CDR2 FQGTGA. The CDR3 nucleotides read TGTGCCAGCAGCCCCCGAGCGTCGGACTGGGATACGCAGTATTTT. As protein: CASSPRASDWDTQYF.

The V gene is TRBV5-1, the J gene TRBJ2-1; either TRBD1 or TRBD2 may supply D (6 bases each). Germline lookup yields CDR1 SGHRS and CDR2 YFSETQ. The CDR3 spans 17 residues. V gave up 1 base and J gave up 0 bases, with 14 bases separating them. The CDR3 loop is CASSLYGGRSSYNEQFF. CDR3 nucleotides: TGCGCCAGCAGCTTGTACGGGGGCAGGAGCTCCTACAATGAGCAGTTCTTC.

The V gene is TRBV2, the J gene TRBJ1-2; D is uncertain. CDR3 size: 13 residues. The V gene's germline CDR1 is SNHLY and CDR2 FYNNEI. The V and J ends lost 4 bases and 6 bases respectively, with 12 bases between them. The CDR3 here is CASSGPRRNGYTF. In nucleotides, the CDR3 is TGTGCCAGCAGTGGGCCCCGGAGGAATGGCTACACCTTC. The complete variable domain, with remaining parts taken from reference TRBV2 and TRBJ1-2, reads EPEVTQTPSHQVTQMGQEVILRCVPISNHLYFYWYRQILGQKVEFLVSFYNNEISEKSEIFDDQFSVERPDGSNFTLKIRSTKLEDSAMYFCASSGPRRNGYTFGSGTRLTVV.

The CDR3 here is CASTETGGRAFNEQFF. CDR3 in DNA: TGTGCCAGCACCGAAACAGGCGGGAGGGCCTTCAATGAGCAGTTCTTC. V is TRBV11-1 and J is TRBJ2-1; 9 bases agree with TRBD2. V lost 7 bases to trimming and J lost 6 bases; unmatched junction nucleotides: 13. CDR1 SGHAT and CDR2 FQDESV come from the germline V gene (reference sequence). CDR3 length equals 16 residues.

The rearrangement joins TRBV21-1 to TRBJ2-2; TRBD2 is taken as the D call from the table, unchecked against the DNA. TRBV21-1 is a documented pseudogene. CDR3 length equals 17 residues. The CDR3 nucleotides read TGTGCCAGCAGCAAAAAGGAGGGTCTCACTGGCTGCGGGGAGCTGTTTTTT. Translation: CASSKKEGLTGCGELFF.

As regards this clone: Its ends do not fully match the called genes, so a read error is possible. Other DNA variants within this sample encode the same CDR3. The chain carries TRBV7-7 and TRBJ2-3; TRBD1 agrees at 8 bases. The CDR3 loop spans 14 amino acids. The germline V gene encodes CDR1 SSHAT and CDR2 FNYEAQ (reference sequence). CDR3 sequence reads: CASSLDRGTDTQYF. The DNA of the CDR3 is TGTGCTAGCAGCTTAGACAGGGGTACAGATACGCAGTATTTT.

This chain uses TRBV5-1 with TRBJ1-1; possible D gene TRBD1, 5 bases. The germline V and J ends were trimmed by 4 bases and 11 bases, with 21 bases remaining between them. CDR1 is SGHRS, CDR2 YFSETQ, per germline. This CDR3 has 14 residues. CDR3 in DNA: TGCGCCAGCAGCCCCCCTATGGACACCGCGGCGGCTTTCTTT. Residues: CASSPPMDTAAAFF.

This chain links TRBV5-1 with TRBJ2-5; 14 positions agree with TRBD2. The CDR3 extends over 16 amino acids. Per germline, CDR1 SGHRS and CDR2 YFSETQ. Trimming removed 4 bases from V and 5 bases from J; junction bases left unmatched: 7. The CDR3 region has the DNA TGCGCCAGCAGCCGGGGACTAGCGGGAGAGGATGAGACCCAGTACTTC. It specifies CASSRGLAGEDETQYF.

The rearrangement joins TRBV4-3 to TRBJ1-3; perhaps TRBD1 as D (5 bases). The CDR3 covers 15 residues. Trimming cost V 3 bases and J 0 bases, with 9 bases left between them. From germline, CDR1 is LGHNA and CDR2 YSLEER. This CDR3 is CASSQATDSGNTIYF. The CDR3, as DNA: TGCGCCAGCAGCCAGGCGACAGACTCTGGAAACACCATATATTTT.

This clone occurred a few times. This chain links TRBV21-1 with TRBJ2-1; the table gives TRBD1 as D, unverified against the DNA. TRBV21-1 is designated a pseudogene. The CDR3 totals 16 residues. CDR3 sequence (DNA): TGTGCCAGCAGCAAAAAGAGGTCGCAGGGCGCCGGTGAGCAGTTCTTC. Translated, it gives CASSKKRSQGAGEQFF.

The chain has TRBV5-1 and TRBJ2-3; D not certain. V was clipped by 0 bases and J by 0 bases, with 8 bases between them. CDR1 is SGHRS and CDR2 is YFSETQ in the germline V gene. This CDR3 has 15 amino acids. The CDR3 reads CASSLEQPSTDTQYF. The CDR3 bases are TGCGCCAGCAGCTTGGAACAGCCTAGCACAGATACGCAGTATTTT.

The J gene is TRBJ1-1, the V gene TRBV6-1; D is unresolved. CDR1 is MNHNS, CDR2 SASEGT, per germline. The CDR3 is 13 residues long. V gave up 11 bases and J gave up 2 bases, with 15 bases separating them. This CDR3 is CAATRSDNTEAFF. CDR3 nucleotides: TGTGCCGCGACACGGTCTGACAACACTGAAGCTTTCTTT.

CDR3 region: CASSRRPGEAFF. As DNA, the CDR3 is TGTGCCAGCAGTCGTCGACCGGGTGAAGCTTTCTTT. The chain is built from TRBV27 and TRBJ1-1; D remains ambiguous. Trimming stripped 5 bases from V and 7 bases from J, with 11 bases between. CDR3 size: 12 residues. Germline V gene data show CDR1 as MNHEY and CDR2 as SMNVEV (reference sequence).

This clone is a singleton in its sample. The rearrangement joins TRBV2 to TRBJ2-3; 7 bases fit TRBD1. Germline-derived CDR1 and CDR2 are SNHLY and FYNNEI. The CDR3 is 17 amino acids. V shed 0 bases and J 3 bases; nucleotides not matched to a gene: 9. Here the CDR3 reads CASSEAPTGSGTDTQYF. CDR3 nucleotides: TGTGCCAGCAGTGAAGCTCCGACAGGGTCAGGGACAGATACGCAGTATTTT.

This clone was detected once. CDR3 region: CAWSVFLSGVGEAGFF. The CDR3 DNA follows: TGTGCCTGGAGTGTATTTCTCTCGGGTGTGGGCGAAGCTGGTTTCTTT. The V gene is TRBV30, the J gene TRBJ1-1, with unresolved D. This CDR3 region has 16 residues. Germline V gene lookup returns CDR1 GTSNPN and CDR2 SVGIG (reference sequence). V was shortened by 0 bases and J by 13 bases, with 27 bases between the two germline ends.

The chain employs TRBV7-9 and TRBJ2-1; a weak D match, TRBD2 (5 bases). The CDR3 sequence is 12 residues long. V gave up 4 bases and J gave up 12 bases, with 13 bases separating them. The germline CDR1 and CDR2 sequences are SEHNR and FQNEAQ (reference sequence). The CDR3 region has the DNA TGTGCCAGCAGCTCCGGCAGGCTAGCGCAGTTCTTC. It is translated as CASSSGRLAQFF.

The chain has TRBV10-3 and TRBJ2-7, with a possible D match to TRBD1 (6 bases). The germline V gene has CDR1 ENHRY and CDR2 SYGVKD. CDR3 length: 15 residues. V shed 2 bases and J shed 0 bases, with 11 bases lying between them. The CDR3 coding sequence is TGTGCCATCAGTGAGGCCCCGGACAGCTCCTACGAGCAGTACTTC. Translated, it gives CAISEAPDSSYEQYF.

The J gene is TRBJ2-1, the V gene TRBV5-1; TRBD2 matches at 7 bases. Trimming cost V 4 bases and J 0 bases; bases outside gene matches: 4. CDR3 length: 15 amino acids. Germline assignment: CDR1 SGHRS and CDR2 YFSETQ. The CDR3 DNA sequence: TGCGCCAGCAGCCGGACTAGGAGCTCCTACAATGAGCAGTTCTTC. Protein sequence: CASSRTRSSYNEQFF.

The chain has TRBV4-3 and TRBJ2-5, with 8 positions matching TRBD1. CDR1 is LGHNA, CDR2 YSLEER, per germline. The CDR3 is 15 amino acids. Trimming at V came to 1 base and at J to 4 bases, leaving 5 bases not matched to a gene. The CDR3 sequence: CASSQVAGGGETQYF. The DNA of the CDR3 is TGCGCCAGCAGCCAAGTGGCAGGGGGCGGAGAGACCCAGTACTTC.

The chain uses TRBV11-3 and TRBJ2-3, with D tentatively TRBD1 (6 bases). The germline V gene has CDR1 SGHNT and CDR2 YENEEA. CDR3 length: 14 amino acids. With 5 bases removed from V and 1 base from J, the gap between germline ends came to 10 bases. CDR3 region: CASSARTGTDTQYF. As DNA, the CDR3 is TGTGCCAGCAGCGCCCGGACAGGCACAGATACGCAGTATTTT.

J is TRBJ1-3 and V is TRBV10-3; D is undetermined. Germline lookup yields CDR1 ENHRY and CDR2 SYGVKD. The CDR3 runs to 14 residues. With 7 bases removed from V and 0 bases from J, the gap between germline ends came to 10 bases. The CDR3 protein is CAIKTANSGNTIYF. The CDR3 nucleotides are TGTGCCATCAAGACGGCGAACTCTGGAAACACCATATATTTT.

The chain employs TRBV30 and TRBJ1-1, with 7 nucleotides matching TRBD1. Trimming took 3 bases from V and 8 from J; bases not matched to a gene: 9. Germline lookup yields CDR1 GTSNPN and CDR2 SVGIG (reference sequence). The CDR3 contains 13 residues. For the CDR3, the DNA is TGTGCCTGGAGGATTAGAGGGACAGCGGAAGCTTTCTTT. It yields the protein CAWRIRGTAEAFF.

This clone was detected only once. This CDR3 is CASSFRRVGAFF. CDR3 in DNA: TGTGCCAGCAGCTTCAGGAGGGTGGGAGCTTTCTTT. The rearrangement joins TRBV13 to TRBJ1-1; unclear D gene. Trimming shortened V by 3 bases and J by 10 bases, and 12 bases separated the two germline ends. The germline V gene encodes CDR1 PRHDT and CDR2 FYEKMQ (reference sequence). The CDR3 covers 12 residues.